The clone carrying this T cell receptor beta chain was counted between two and nine times. Method: immunoSEQ multiplex PCR; TCRdb's copy keeps in-frame clones and lacks some. The sample has nearly 110,000 clones, about 90% seen once. This sample is drawn from a study of T cell responses to AZD1222 COVID-19 vaccine. Sequences were derived from peripheral blood, sampled 28 days after the second AZD1222 dose. This TCR came from an adult who received the AZD1222 COVID-19 vaccine.

CDR3 bases: TGTGCCAGCAGCTCCGGACAGGGAGGATGGTATGGCTACACCTTC. Amino acid sequence: CASSSGQGGWYGYTF. The chain joins TRBV7-2 to TRBJ1-2; 8 bases are a match to TRBD1. Losses at the gene ends were 4 bases for V and 5 bases for J; bases not matched to a gene: 9. CDR3 length equals 15 residues. Germline V gene data show CDR1 as SGHTA and CDR2 as FQGNSA.